Listed below are T cell receptor beta chains from one sample, sequenced in a study of shared clonotypes between healthy human individuals. Profiled with immunoSEQ multiplex PCR; TCRdb holds only in-frame clones, not every one. The data show some 2,500,000 clones, roughly 93% seen once. Material: naive CD4+ T cells from PBMCs. The receptors here all came from a man aged 18 to 29 in good health. Some clones in this sample may be carry-over from other donors' samples. The CDR3 runs from the conserved cysteine through the conserved F or W. The order of the fields is CDR3 protein, CDR3 DNA, D gene, clone size, J gene, V gene. The D gene is left open where the match is weak. Part of the rows lack a size; the others show once, few, many or a class for expanded clones.

CDR3 protein: CASSLGGATNEKLFF
CDR3 DNA: TGTGCCAGTAGTCTAGGTGGTGCAACTAATGAAAAACTGTTTTTT
D gene: NA
clone size: once
J gene: TRBJ1-4
V gene: TRBV19

CDR3 protein: CASSLGVYEQYF
CDR3 DNA: TGCGCCAGCAGCTTGGGGGTCTACGAGCAGTACTTC
D gene: NA
clone size: NA
J gene: TRBJ2-7
V gene: TRBV5-1

CDR3 protein: CSVPRRGQETQYF
CDR3 DNA: TGCAGCGTTCCAAGACGGGGACAAGAGACCCAGTACTTC
D gene: NA
clone size: NA
J gene: TRBJ2-5
V gene: TRBV29-1

CDR3 protein: CASRTSGRDYEQYF
CDR3 DNA: TGTGCCAGCAGAACTAGCGGGAGGGACTACGAGCAGTACTTC
D gene: TRBD2
clone size: NA
J gene: TRBJ2-7
V gene: TRBV28

CDR3 protein: CASSLLGNTEAFF
CDR3 DNA: TGTGCCAGCAGCTTACTAGGGAATACTGAAGCTTTCTTT
D gene: NA
clone size: NA
J gene: TRBJ1-1
V gene: TRBV7-2

CDR3 protein: CASSPPGRSGYGYTF
CDR3 DNA: TGTGCCAGCTCACCACCGGGACGCAGCGGCTATGGCTACACCTTC
D gene: NA
clone size: NA
J gene: TRBJ1-2
V gene: TRBV18

CDR3 protein: CASSLGNTLANVLTF
CDR3 DNA: TGCGCCAGCAGCTTGGGCAATACTTTGGCCAACGTCCTGACTTTC
D gene: NA
clone size: NA
J gene: TRBJ2-6
V gene: TRBV5-1

CDR3 protein: CASSLERTGRTEAFF
CDR3 DNA: TGTGCCAGCAGCTTGGAAAGGACAGGGAGGACTGAAGCTTTCTTT
D gene: TRBD1
clone size: NA
J gene: TRBJ1-1
V gene: TRBV5-5

CDR3 protein: CASSVMDQAGGYTF
CDR3 DNA: TGTGCCAGCAGCGTAATGGACCAAGCCGGGGGCTACACCTTC
D gene: NA
clone size: few
J gene: TRBJ1-2
V gene: TRBV9

CDR3 protein: CATGPLTGANVLTF
CDR3 DNA: TGTGCCACCGGTCCCCTCACTGGGGCCAACGTCCTGACTTTC
D gene: NA
clone size: NA
J gene: TRBJ2-6
V gene: TRBV27

CDR3 protein: CASSYSGDTQYF
CDR3 DNA: TGTGCCAGCAGTTACTCGGGAGATACGCAGTATTTT
D gene: NA
clone size: NA
J gene: TRBJ2-3
V gene: TRBV6-5

CDR3 protein: CAWNTGGREKLFF
CDR3 DNA: TGTGCCTGGAATACCGGGGGGCGTGAAAAACTGTTTTTT
D gene: NA
clone size: NA
J gene: TRBJ1-4
V gene: TRBV30

CDR3 protein: CASNIPGTEAFF
CDR3 DNA: TGTGCCAGCAACATCCCAGGCACTGAAGCTTTCTTT
D gene: NA
clone size: NA
J gene: TRBJ1-1
V gene: TRBV28

CDR3 protein: CASSVATSGDTQYF
CDR3 DNA: TGTGCCAGCAGCGTAGCTACAAGCGGAGATACGCAGTATTTT
D gene: NA
clone size: NA
J gene: TRBJ2-3
V gene: TRBV9

CDR3 protein: CASSKVWVVYGYTF
CDR3 DNA: TGTGCCAGCAGCAAGGTTTGGGTGGTCTATGGCTACACCTTC
D gene: NA
clone size: NA
J gene: TRBJ1-2
V gene: TRBV21-1

CDR3 protein: CSSPDQGRAVENIQYF
CDR3 DNA: TGCAGCTCACCTGATCAGGGGAGGGCCGTAGAAAACATTCAGTACTTC
D gene: NA
clone size: once
J gene: TRBJ2-4
V gene: TRBV29-1

CDR3 protein: CSVAFPGLAGHEQYF
CDR3 DNA: TGCAGCGTCGCCTTTCCGGGACTAGCGGGTCACGAGCAGTACTTC
D gene: TRBD2
clone size: NA
J gene: TRBJ2-7
V gene: TRBV29-1

CDR3 protein: CASSPSGNYEQYF
CDR3 DNA: TGTGCCAGTAGCCCCAGTGGTAACTACGAGCAGTACTTC
D gene: NA
clone size: NA
J gene: TRBJ2-7
V gene: TRBV19

CDR3 protein: CATSRGRQGTTEAFF
CDR3 DNA: TGTGCCACCAGCAGAGGCCGACAGGGTACAACTGAAGCTTTCTTT
D gene: TRBD1
clone size: NA
J gene: TRBJ1-1
V gene: TRBV15

CDR3 protein: CASSLSGNSYEQYF
CDR3 DNA: TGTGCCAGCAGTTTATCCGGGAATTCCTACGAGCAGTACTTC
D gene: NA
clone size: NA
J gene: TRBJ2-7
V gene: TRBV28

CDR3 protein: CASSYSGQTYEQYF
CDR3 DNA: TGTGCCAGCAGTTATTCGGGACAAACCTACGAGCAGTACTTC
D gene: NA
clone size: NA
J gene: TRBJ2-7
V gene: TRBV6-6

CDR3 protein: CASSYSGPKETQYF
CDR3 DNA: TGTGCCAGCAGTTACTCCGGACCTAAAGAGACCCAGTACTTC
D gene: NA
clone size: NA
J gene: TRBJ2-5
V gene: TRBV6-5

CDR3 protein: CASSRGRNYPYEQYF
CDR3 DNA: TGTGCCAGCAGTCGGGGCAGGAACTATCCCTACGAGCAGTACTTC
D gene: NA
clone size: NA
J gene: TRBJ2-7
V gene: TRBV11-2

CDR3 protein: CASSFLFRLAKHTYEQYF
CDR3 DNA: TGTGCCAGCAGTTTCCTCTTCCGACTAGCGAAACATACCTACGAGCAGTACTTC
D gene: TRBD2
clone size: NA
J gene: TRBJ2-7
V gene: TRBV28

CDR3 protein: CASSRFSRDTDTQYF
CDR3 DNA: TGTGCCAGCTCACGGTTTAGCAGGGACACAGATACGCAGTATTTT
D gene: NA
clone size: NA
J gene: TRBJ2-3
V gene: TRBV18

CDR3 protein: CASSLEGLGVTEAFF
CDR3 DNA: TGTGCCAGCAGTTTGGAGGGTCTGGGCGTCACTGAAGCTTTCTTT
D gene: NA
clone size: NA
J gene: TRBJ1-1
V gene: TRBV2

CDR3 protein: CASSLEIRRGEQFF
CDR3 DNA: TGTGCCAGCAGCTTAGAGATCCGAAGGGGTGAGCAGTTCTTC
D gene: NA
clone size: NA
J gene: TRBJ2-1
V gene: TRBV7-2

CDR3 protein: CASSLSREALGEQYF
CDR3 DNA: TGTGCCAGCAGCTTATCACGGGAGGCCCTAGGGGAGCAGTACTTC
D gene: TRBD2
clone size: NA
J gene: TRBJ2-7
V gene: TRBV7-2

CDR3 protein: CASSSGGLVVGTDTQYF
CDR3 DNA: TGCGCCAGCAGCTCGGGGGGACTAGTTGTGGGCACAGATACGCAGTATTTT
D gene: TRBD2
clone size: NA
J gene: TRBJ2-3
V gene: TRBV5-1

CDR3 protein: CASSVEGRTGQYF
CDR3 DNA: TGTGCCAGCAGCGTAGAGGGGAGGACCGGGCAGTACTTC
D gene: NA
clone size: NA
J gene: TRBJ2-7
V gene: TRBV4-2

CDR3 protein: CASIPRAGTSFPGELFF
CDR3 DNA: TGTGCCAGCATCCCTCGAGCCGGGACTAGTTTCCCCGGGGAGCTGTTTTTT
D gene: TRBD2
clone size: NA
J gene: TRBJ2-2
V gene: TRBV28

CDR3 protein: CASSQDYRGHYGYTF
CDR3 DNA: TGCGCCAGCAGCCAAGACTACAGGGGGCACTATGGCTACACCTTC
D gene: TRBD1
clone size: NA
J gene: TRBJ1-2
V gene: TRBV4-3

CDR3 protein: CASSIYKETQYF
CDR3 DNA: TGTGCCAGCAGTATATATAAAGAGACCCAGTACTTC
D gene: NA
clone size: NA
J gene: TRBJ2-5
V gene: TRBV5-6

CDR3 protein: CASSLGLAGGFYEQYF
CDR3 DNA: TGCGCCAGCAGCTTGGGGCTAGCGGGAGGTTTCTACGAGCAGTACTTC
D gene: TRBD2
clone size: NA
J gene: TRBJ2-7
V gene: TRBV5-1

CDR3 protein: CASSLRQGNRNTIYF
CDR3 DNA: TGTGCCAGCAGTTTACGACAGGGAAATAGAAACACCATATATTTT
D gene: TRBD1
clone size: NA
J gene: TRBJ1-3
V gene: TRBV28

CDR3 protein: CASLDSSYGYTF
CDR3 DNA: TGTGCCAGCCTCGACAGTTCCTATGGCTACACCTTC
D gene: NA
clone size: NA
J gene: TRBJ1-2
V gene: TRBV28

CDR3 protein: CASRSVAGPDTQYF
CDR3 DNA: TGCGCCAGCAGGTCGGTAGCGGGTCCAGATACGCAGTATTTT
D gene: TRBD2
clone size: NA
J gene: TRBJ2-3
V gene: TRBV5-1

CDR3 protein: CASTGSHYEQYF
CDR3 DNA: TGCGCCAGCACGGGATCTCACTACGAGCAGTACTTC
D gene: NA
clone size: NA
J gene: TRBJ2-7
V gene: TRBV5-1

CDR3 protein: CASSLRGATNEKLFF
CDR3 DNA: TGCGCCAGCAGCCTCCGGGGGGCAACTAATGAAAAACTGTTTTTT
D gene: NA
clone size: NA
J gene: TRBJ1-4
V gene: TRBV4-1

CDR3 protein: CASSPGTRASEQYF
CDR3 DNA: TGTGCCAGCAGCCCCGGGACCCGGGCGAGCGAGCAGTACTTC
D gene: NA
clone size: NA
J gene: TRBJ2-7
V gene: TRBV11-3

CDR3 protein: CASSQDRGVSTDTQYF
CDR3 DNA: TGCGCCAGCAGCCAAGATCGTGGAGTTAGCACAGATACGCAGTATTTT
D gene: NA
clone size: NA
J gene: TRBJ2-3
V gene: TRBV4-1

CDR3 protein: CASSPSGTPSYEQYF
CDR3 DNA: TGTGCCAGCAGCCCCTCCGGGACACCATCCTACGAGCAGTACTTC
D gene: NA
clone size: NA
J gene: TRBJ2-7
V gene: TRBV7-8

CDR3 protein: CAWSIGTEAFF
CDR3 DNA: TGTGCCTGGAGTATAGGTACTGAAGCTTTCTTT
D gene: NA
clone size: NA
J gene: TRBJ1-1
V gene: TRBV30

CDR3 protein: CAWKGGVVNTEAFF
CDR3 DNA: TGTGCCTGGAAGGGGGGTGTGGTGAACACTGAAGCTTTCTTT
D gene: NA
clone size: few
J gene: TRBJ1-1
V gene: TRBV30

CDR3 protein: CASSPVVAENSYEQYF
CDR3 DNA: TGCGCCAGCAGCCCGGTAGTAGCAGAGAACTCCTACGAGCAGTACTTC
D gene: NA
clone size: NA
J gene: TRBJ2-7
V gene: TRBV5-1

CDR3 protein: CASAPASRASGYNEQFF
CDR3 DNA: TGTGCCAGCGCTCCCGCTAGTAGGGCTAGCGGTTACAATGAGCAGTTCTTC
D gene: TRBD2
clone size: NA
J gene: TRBJ2-1
V gene: TRBV9

CDR3 protein: CASSSSGGAPYEQYF
CDR3 DNA: TGTGCCAGCAGCTCGTCGGGGGGGGCTCCGTACGAGCAGTACTTC
D gene: TRBD2
clone size: NA
J gene: TRBJ2-7
V gene: TRBV7-2

CDR3 protein: CASSLVATHSYEQYF
CDR3 DNA: TGTGCCAGCAGCTTGGTAGCGACACACTCCTACGAGCAGTACTTC
D gene: NA
clone size: NA
J gene: TRBJ2-7
V gene: TRBV5-6

CDR3 protein: CASSPKTGANYGYTF
CDR3 DNA: TGCGCCAGCAGCCCTAAGACAGGGGCTAACTATGGCTACACCTTC
D gene: TRBD1
clone size: NA
J gene: TRBJ1-2
V gene: TRBV4-3

CDR3 protein: CASSPRLAGESYYEQYF
CDR3 DNA: TGCGCCAGCAGCCCGAGACTAGCGGGAGAATCTTACTACGAGCAGTACTTC
D gene: TRBD2
clone size: NA
J gene: TRBJ2-7
V gene: TRBV4-1

CDR3 protein: CASKTGVANTGELFF
CDR3 DNA: TGTGCCAGCAAGACAGGGGTGGCGAACACCGGGGAGCTGTTTTTT
D gene: TRBD1
clone size: NA
J gene: TRBJ2-2
V gene: TRBV2

CDR3 protein: CASSLGVSGALYEQYF
CDR3 DNA: TGCGCCAGCAGCTTGGGCGTATCGGGAGCTTTATACGAGCAGTACTTC
D gene: NA
clone size: NA
J gene: TRBJ2-7
V gene: TRBV5-1

CDR3 protein: CASSFVRGPGELFF
CDR3 DNA: TGTGCCAGCAGCTTTGTCAGGGGTCCCGGGGAGCTGTTTTTT
D gene: NA
clone size: NA
J gene: TRBJ2-2
V gene: TRBV11-2

CDR3 protein: CASSHPGRARDTEAFF
CDR3 DNA: TGTGCCAGCAGCCACCCGGGCCGGGCCAGGGACACTGAAGCTTTCTTT
D gene: NA
clone size: NA
J gene: TRBJ1-1
V gene: TRBV16

CDR3 protein: CASSLRDQETQYF
CDR3 DNA: TGCGCCAGCAGCTTACGGGACCAGGAGACCCAGTACTTC
D gene: NA
clone size: NA
J gene: TRBJ2-5
V gene: TRBV5-1